These 25 T cell receptor beta chains came from one sample sequenced in a study of OX40 agonist ivuxolimab in advanced cancers. Library preparation used the immunoSEQ multiplex PCR assay. TCRdb provides this immuneACCESS table in a form limited to in-frame rearrangements. Some clones are lacking; in checked studies, under half of them reflect an unresolved V gene, and why the rest are absent is not known. The sample has 65,000 to 90,000 clones on record, 80% to 95% of them singletons. Around 0.5% of the sample is in the top ten clones. The material was CD4+ or CD8+ T cells sorted from blood, obtained in a trial of the OX40 agonist ivuxolimab. These receptors came from an adult with an advanced solid tumor such as melanoma, head and neck, liver or kidney cancer.

The chain joins TRBV6-1 to TRBJ1-1; D is perhaps TRBD1 (6 bases). The CDR3 has 13 amino acids. The V end lost 4 bases, the J end lost 1 base, and 7 bases lay between the germline ends. Per germline, CDR1 MNHNS and CDR2 SASEGT. CDR3 nucleotide sequence: TGTGCCAGCAGTGCCAGGGGGAACACTGAAGCTTTCTTT. Its translation is CASSARGNTEAFF.

The rearrangement uses TRBV9 and TRBJ2-2; TRBD2 matches 12 bases. The V and J ends lost 0 bases and 7 bases, in that order; junction bases with no gene match: 4. Per germline, CDR1 SGDLS and CDR2 YYNGEE. The CDR3 is 16 residues long. For the CDR3, the DNA is TGTGCCAGCAGCGTAGGACTAGCGGGAGTGGACGGGGAGCTGTTTTTT. It encodes CASSVGLAGVDGELFF.

The V call is TRBV11-1, the J call TRBJ1-2; 7 bases line up with TRBD1. Germline V gene sequence: CDR1 SGHAT, CDR2 FQDESV (reference sequence). Losses at the gene ends were 5 bases for V and 1 base for J; bases not matched to a gene: 4. The length of the CDR3 is 14 residues. The CDR3 region is CASSEGQHNYGYTF. DNA of the CDR3: TGTGCCAGCAGCGAGGGACAGCATAACTATGGCTACACCTTC.

This clone was counted once. This sequence joins TRBV30 and TRBJ1-1, with D possibly being TRBD1 (6 bases). The germline CDR1 and CDR2 sequences are GTSNPN and SVGIG (reference sequence). This CDR3 comprises 13 residues. Trimming cost V 4 bases and J 6 bases, with 15 bases left between them. CDR3 DNA sequence: TGTGCCTGGATCCCAGGGGACGGAGCTGAAGCTTTCTTT. This codes for CAWIPGDGAEAFF.

This chain connects TRBV18 to TRBJ2-1; 7 positions agree with TRBD2. The CDR3 extends over 15 amino acids. J was trimmed by 0 bases and V by 6 bases; bases with no gene match: 5. Germline V gene data show CDR1 as KGHSH and CDR2 as LQKENI. The DNA for the CDR3 is TGTGCCAGCTCCCCCGGACTAGACTCCTACAATGAGCAGTTCTTC. Its translation is CASSPGLDSYNEQFF.

In DNA, the CDR3 is TGTGCCAGCAGTTTTTCCAGGGACTGGGCCAACGTCCTGACTTTC. This encodes CASSFSRDWANVLTF. This sequence joins TRBV28 and TRBJ2-6, with D tentatively TRBD2 (6 bases). V lost 3 bases and J lost 5, with 11 bases in between. The germline CDR1 and CDR2 sequences are MDHEN and SYDVKM. The CDR3 consists of 15 residues. Full variable domain (rest looked up from reference TRBV28 and TRBJ2-6): DVKVTQSSRYLVKRTGEKVFLECVQDMDHENMFWYRQDPGLGLRLIYFSYDVKMKEKGDIPEGYSVSREKKERFSLILESASTNQTSMYLCASSFSRDWANVLTFGAGSRLTVL.

The chain links TRBV27 to TRBJ2-2, with D perhaps matching TRBD2 (6 bases). The CDR3 has 14 residues. The germline CDR1 and CDR2 sequences are MNHEY and SMNVEV (reference sequence). With 3 bases removed from V and 7 bases from J, the gap between germline ends came to 12 bases. The CDR3 DNA follows: TGTGCCAGCAGTTTCGGAGGGTACAACGGGGAGCTGTTTTTT. As protein: CASSFGGYNGELFF.

V is TRBV6-1 and J is TRBJ1-2; D remains unclear. Trimming pared 3 bases from V and 5 bases from J, leaving 10 bases between. CDR1 is MNHNS, CDR2 SASEGT, per germline. This CDR3 contains 13 residues. CDR3 sequence (DNA): TGTGCCAGCAGTGAGGTCTTCGGGTATGGCTACACCTTC. Translation: CASSEVFGYGYTF.

The chain recombines TRBV7-9 with TRBJ2-5; no clear D gene. V lost 5 bases and J lost 2, with 3 bases in between. The CDR3 contains 11 residues. Germline CDR1 and CDR2: SEHNR and FQNEAQ (reference sequence). This CDR3 reads CASSLQETQYF. In DNA, the CDR3 is TGTGCCAGCAGCCTTCAAGAGACCCAGTACTTC.

The chain employs TRBV4-1 and TRBJ2-1, with a tentative D call TRBD1 (6 bases). Germline V gene data show CDR1 as MGHRA and CDR2 as YSYEKL. The V and J ends lost 3 bases and 4 bases respectively, with 10 bases between them. The CDR3 length is 14 residues. Here the CDR3 reads CASSHGDKYNEQFF. The CDR3, as DNA: TGCGCCAGCAGCCATGGGGACAAATACAATGAGCAGTTCTTC.

V is TRBV14 and J is TRBJ2-3; D not resolved. The germline V and J ends were trimmed by 1 base and 4 bases, with 15 bases remaining between them. The length of the CDR3 is 16 residues. CDR1 is SGHDN and CDR2 is FVKESK in the germline V gene. The CDR3, as DNA: TGTGCCAGCAGCCAAGGTTTTGTTGGGTTCCCAGATACGCAGTATTTT. Encoded protein: CASSQGFVGFPDTQYF. The full variable domain, completed using reference TRBV14 and TRBJ2-3, is EAGVTQFPSHSVIEKGQTVTLRCDPISGHDNLYWYRRVMGKEIKFLLHFVKESKQDESGMPNNRFLAERTGGTYSTLKVQPAELEDSGVYFCASSQGFVGFPDTQYFGPGTRLTVL.

The chain employs TRBV18 and TRBJ2-1; possible D gene TRBD1, 6 bases. The CDR3 loop spans 16 amino acids. Germline loops: CDR1 KGHSH, CDR2 LQKENI. Between the trimmed V and J ends, which lost 5 bases and 4 bases, there was a span of 18 bases. CDR3 loop: CASSSAVGQVYNEQFF. The CDR3 region has the DNA TGTGCCAGCTCATCTGCAGTGGGACAAGTATACAATGAGCAGTTCTTC.

The chain has TRBV29-1 and TRBJ2-7; TRBD1 aligns across 12 bases. The J segment lost 7 bases and the V segment lost 0 bases, leaving 7 bases of the junction unmatched. This CDR3 spans 15 amino acids. Germline V gives CDR1 SQVTM, CDR2 ANQGSEA. CDR3 nucleotides: TGCAGCGTTGAAGAATTGGGACAGGGGGCGAGGGAGCAGTACTTC. This gives the protein CSVEELGQGAREQYF.

This chain links TRBV9 with TRBJ2-1; D is possibly TRBD1 (5 bases). The V end lost 3 bases, the J end lost 6 bases, and 19 bases lay between the germline ends. The CDR3 runs to 16 residues. Germline assignment: CDR1 SGDLS and CDR2 YYNGEE. As DNA, the CDR3 is TGTGCCAGCAGCGAACCGGCCGAAGGGGTGGTCAATGAGCAGTTCTTC. Translated, it gives CASSEPAEGVVNEQFF.

V usage is TRBV6-1 and J usage is TRBJ2-1, with D uncertain. Trimming pared 8 bases from V and 9 bases from J, leaving 20 bases between. CDR1 is MNHNS, CDR2 SASEGT, per germline. This CDR3 is built from 14 residues. The CDR3 region is CASGLNRNPGEQFF. CDR3 nucleotide sequence: TGTGCCAGCGGATTAAATAGGAATCCGGGTGAGCAGTTCTTC.

The chain couples TRBV19 to TRBJ2-5; TRBD1 agrees at 8 bases. The J call is doubtful: the DNA matches TRBJ2-7 better. CDR3 length: 15 residues. Per germline, CDR1 LNHDA and CDR2 SQIVND (reference sequence). The chain's CDR3 is CASTLTTGGWYEQYF. The CDR3 DNA sequence: TGTGCCAGTACCCTCACCACAGGGGGATGGTACGAGCAGTACTTC.

The V call is TRBV7-9, the J call TRBJ1-2; D gene unclear. CDR1 and CDR2 from the germline V gene are SEHNR and FQNEAQ (reference sequence). This CDR3 is 14 amino acids long. V lost 4 bases and J 8 bases, leaving 17 bases between the germline ends. The CDR3 protein is CASSSTLGAVGYTF. The CDR3 nucleotides read TGTGCCAGCAGCTCCACCCTAGGTGCAGTCGGCTACACCTTC.

CDR3: CATSTTGYGTQYF. In DNA form, the CDR3 reads TGTGCCACCAGCACGACAGGGTATGGGACCCAGTACTTC. The rearrangement uses TRBV15 and TRBJ2-5; 7 positions agree with TRBD1. Germline V CDR1 and CDR2: LNHNV, YYDKDF (reference sequence). After removal of 4 bases from V and 7 bases from J, the junction contained 6 bases not matched to a gene. The CDR3 length is 13 residues.

The chain carries TRBV11-2 and TRBJ2-7; D may be TRBD1 (6 bases). The CDR3 loop spans 14 amino acids. V was trimmed by 5 bases and J by 2 bases, leaving 13 bases between them. CDR1 is SGHAT, CDR2 FQNNGV, per germline. The CDR3 DNA is TGTGCCAGCAGCCCCCGGGACAACCCCTACGAGCAGTACTTC. Translation: CASSPRDNPYEQYF.

This chain uses TRBV7-8 with TRBJ2-7; D remains unclear. The CDR3 contains 14 residues. Trimming took off 1 base at V and 5 bases at J, with 12 bases between the two ends. The germline gives CDR1 SGHVS, CDR2 FQNEAQ. For the CDR3, the DNA is TGTGCCAGCAGCTTAGTTCGGACCTACGACGAGCAGTACTTC. Encoded protein: CASSLVRTYDEQYF.

The chain employs TRBV6-1 and TRBJ2-1; D is tentatively TRBD1 or TRBD2 (5 bases each). The CDR3 totals 12 residues. The V gene lost 6 bases and the J gene lost 11 bases, with 14 bases spanning the gap. CDR1 is MNHNS and CDR2 is SASEGT in the germline V gene. The CDR3 loop is CASSEGYLKQFF. CDR3 nucleotide sequence: TGTGCCAGCAGCGAGGGGTACCTAAAGCAGTTCTTC.

The chain carries TRBV18 and TRBJ1-5, with D possibly matching TRBD1 (5 bases). Trimming removed 1 base from V and 2 bases from J, with 12 bases in between. Germline assignment: CDR1 KGHSH and CDR2 LQKENI. The CDR3 contains 16 residues. The CDR3 reads CASSPRDLKGNQPQHF. The CDR3 region has the DNA TGTGCCAGCTCACCACGGGACCTCAAAGGCAATCAGCCCCAGCATTTT.

Turning to this clone: The junction departs from the called germline gene at one end, perhaps through a read error. The sample contains more than one DNA sequence encoding this CDR3. The chain couples TRBV6-5 to TRBJ1-5; unclear D gene. CDR1 and CDR2 (germline): MNHEY, SVGAGI. The length of the CDR3 is 15 residues. Here the CDR3 DNA reads TGCGCCAGCAGTTTAAGGGTTAATAGCAATCAGCCCCAGCATTTT. Amino acid sequence: CASSLRVNSNQPQHF.

The chain links TRBV6-1 to TRBJ2-5; tentative D call: TRBD1 (5 bases). Trimming pared 5 bases from V and 1 base from J, leaving 8 bases between. The CDR3 has 13 amino acids. Germline CDR1 MNHNS, CDR2 SASEGT. The CDR3 reads CASSWTLQETQYF. CDR3 nucleotides: TGTGCCAGCAGTTGGACACTCCAAGAGACCCAGTACTTC.

The chain has TRBV6-1 and TRBJ2-3, with TRBD2 matching 10 bases. CDR3 length: 14 residues. CDR1 MNHNS and CDR2 SASEGT come from the germline V gene. The trim removed 6 bases at V and 0 bases at J, leaving 0 bases unmatched. The CDR3 DNA is TGTGCCAGCAGACTAGCGGGGAGCACAGATACGCAGTATTTT. This codes for CASRLAGSTDTQYF.